These 32 T cell receptor beta chains came from one sample sequenced in a study of T cells in Graves' hyperthyroidism and ophthalmopathy. Researchers took RNA transcripts and amplified the TCR beta CDR3 regions from them. The study used the HTBI primer set for a first-round RT-PCR of the TCR CDR3. One entry per CDR3 protein results from TCRdb running MiXCR on the multiplex PCR reads. Among about 610,000 distinct CDR3 sequences, 14% to 15% were seen once, and the ten largest hold 4.3%. Sequencing was carried out using blood. These receptors were collected from a woman aged 40 to 49 with Graves' ophthalmopathy.

The V and J genes are TRBV28 and TRBJ1-2, with a possible D match to TRBD1 (6 bases). Trimming removed 6 bases at V and 7 bases at J, with 18 bases between. From germline, CDR1 is MDHEN and CDR2 SYDVKM. This CDR3 spans 14 amino acids. The CDR3: CASSPSTHRAGYTF. The CDR3 DNA reads as TGTGCCAGCAGCCCCTCAACTCACAGGGCTGGCTACACCTTC.

This clonotype was detected only a few times. It may be a read error: a sequence one base away is much more abundant. V gene TRBV7-2 combines with J gene TRBJ2-5; D possibly matches TRBD1 or TRBD2 (5 bases each). Looked up from germline, CDR1 is SGHTA and CDR2 is FQGNSA. This CDR3 spans 13 amino acids. CDR3 amino acids: CVSSSWTQGTQYF. The DNA of the CDR3 is TGTGTCAGCAGCTCCTGGACTCAGGGGACCCAGTACTTC.

The chain joins TRBV12-3 or TRBV12-4 to TRBJ1-5; D ambiguous. V was trimmed by 2 bases and J by 5 bases, leaving 4 bases between them. The CDR3 is 12 residues long. The CDR3 loop is CASSLSYQPQHF. Written as DNA, the CDR3 is TGTGCCAGCAGTTTAAGCTATCAGCCCCAGCATTTT.

V is TRBV30 and J is TRBJ2-7; TRBD1 agrees at 9 bases. CDR1 and CDR2 from the germline V gene are GTSNPN and SVGIG (reference sequence). The ends lost 2 bases at V and 12 bases at J; junction bases unmatched: 14. CDR3 length equals 14 residues. The CDR3 nucleotides read TGTGCCTGGAGTACCGGGACAGGGCCGAACCGGCGGTACTTC. Amino acid sequence: CAWSTGTGPNRRYF.

This clonotype was detected many times. CDR3 sequence reads: CSVGTNEETQYF. The CDR3 DNA reads as TGCAGCGTTGGGACAAATGAGGAGACCCAGTACTTC. The J gene is TRBJ2-5, the V gene TRBV29-1; possible D gene TRBD1, 5 bases. V lost 4 bases to trimming and J lost 5 bases, with 11 bases between them. CDR1 is SQVTM, CDR2 ANQGSEA, per germline. This CDR3 comprises 12 residues.

This clonotype was seen at least ten times. The chain couples TRBV6-5 to TRBJ2-7, with D uncertain. Germline assignment: CDR1 MNHEY and CDR2 SVGAGI. The CDR3 has 12 residues. V was clipped by 6 bases and J by 3 bases, with 9 bases between them. DNA for the CDR3: TGTGCCAGCAGCCACGGACGCTACGAGCAGTACTTC. Translated, it gives CASSHGRYEQYF.

There are many counts of this clonotype. The gene calls are TRBV15 and TRBJ1-5, with a tentative D call TRBD1 (6 bases). Trimming took off 1 base at V and 5 bases at J, with 9 bases between the two ends. Germline-derived CDR1 and CDR2 are LNHNV and YYDKDF (reference sequence). The CDR3 is made up of 14 amino acids. CDR3 DNA: TGTGCCACCAGCAGAGGGACAGCGGATCAGCCCCAGCATTTT. Encoded protein: CATSRGTADQPQHF.

The CDR3 coding sequence is TGTGCCAGCAGCCTTAGAGGTGGAGGGATGGGGGATCAGCCCCAGCATTTT. Translation gives CASSLRGGGMGDQPQHF. This sequence joins TRBV3-1 and TRBJ1-5; D possibly corresponds to TRBD1 (5 bases). The CDR3 consists of 17 residues. Germline CDR1 and CDR2: LGHDT and YNNKEL (reference sequence). Trimming shortened V by 4 bases and J by 5 bases, and 21 bases separated the two germline ends.

In its sample, this clonotype was seen many times. CDR3: CASRDSLVHEQYF. CDR3 nucleotides: TGTGCCAGCAGGGACAGTCTGGTTCACGAGCAGTACTTC. The genes are TRBV28 and TRBJ2-7, with a possible D match to TRBD1 (6 bases). V was cut by 6 bases and J by 5 bases, with 14 bases left in between. The CDR3 has 13 amino acids. In germline, CDR1 is MDHEN, CDR2 SYDVKM.

This sequence joins TRBV2 and TRBJ2-7; 9 nucleotides align to TRBD1. Per germline, CDR1 SNHLY and CDR2 FYNNEI. The trim removed 7 bases at V and 2 bases at J, leaving 9 bases unmatched. The CDR3 totals 15 residues. CDR3 residues: CASKSPGQGAYEQYF. The CDR3 DNA sequence: TGTGCCAGCAAATCCCCGGGACAGGGAGCCTACGAGCAGTACTTC.

This clonotype occurred a few times. The chain has TRBV5-1 and TRBJ2-5, with no clear D. Germline CDR1 SGHRS, CDR2 YFSETQ. The length of the CDR3 is 15 residues. V lost 2 bases, J lost 2 bases, and 13 bases lay in between. The CDR3 is CASSFLRARQETQYF. For the CDR3, the DNA is TGCGCCAGCAGCTTCCTTAGGGCCCGACAAGAGACCCAGTACTTC. The complete variable domain, with remaining parts taken from reference TRBV5-1 and TRBJ2-5, reads KAGVTQTPRYLIKTRGQQVTLSCSPISGHRSVSWYQQTPGQGLQFLFEYFSETQRNKGNFPGRFSGRQFSNSRSEMNVSTLELGDSALYLCASSFLRARQETQYFGPGTRLLVL.

This chain links TRBV29-1 with TRBJ2-2; 9 bases match TRBD2. This CDR3 region has 15 residues. With 5 bases clipped from V and 1 base from J, the junction kept 5 bases outside the gene matches. The germline gives CDR1 SQVTM, CDR2 ANQGSEA. CDR3 region: CSVPRGRGNTGELFF. CDR3 nucleotide sequence: TGCAGCGTTCCCCGCGGGAGGGGGAACACCGGGGAGCTGTTTTTT.

This clonotype was recorded many times. This chain links TRBV20-1 with TRBJ2-7, with 7 bases that match TRBD1. V lost 2 bases and J lost 2; bases outside the gene matches: 6. Germline assignment: CDR1 DFQATT and CDR2 SNEGSKA (reference sequence). The CDR3 totals 14 residues. CDR3 protein: CSARTGQLPYEQYF. The CDR3 nucleotides are TGCAGTGCTAGAACGGGACAGCTTCCCTACGAGCAGTACTTC.

This clonotype has at least ten counts. This sequence joins TRBV7-2 and TRBJ2-7; D is perhaps TRBD2 (5 bases). CDR1 and CDR2 from the germline V gene are SGHTA and FQGNSA. V was trimmed by 10 bases and J by 2 bases, leaving 21 bases between them. This CDR3 region has 15 residues. As DNA, the CDR3 is TGTGCCACCTCTACTGCCCTCCAGCGGACCTACGAGCAGTACTTC. This encodes CATSTALQRTYEQYF.

There are many counts of this clonotype. The rearrangement links TRBV6-1 to TRBJ2-5, with D possibly matching TRBD1 (6 bases). Trimming removed 2 bases at V and 7 bases at J, with 8 bases between. The CDR3 is 12 amino acids. From germline, CDR1 is MNHNS and CDR2 SASEGT. The CDR3: CASSELGGTQYF. The CDR3 DNA sequence: TGTGCCAGCAGTGAACTAGGGGGGACCCAGTACTTC.

This clonotype showed up many times. The chain recombines TRBV28 with TRBJ2-5; either TRBD1 or TRBD2 may supply D (5 bases each). V shed 6 bases and J shed 5 bases, with 19 bases lying between them. This CDR3 is 15 amino acids long. Germline V CDR1 and CDR2: MDHEN, SYDVKM. The CDR3 here is CASSLTGPEGETQYF. The CDR3 nucleotides are TGTGCCAGCAGCTTGACGGGGCCTGAGGGGGAGACCCAGTACTTC.

In its sample, this clonotype was seen many times. The chain links TRBV12-3 or TRBV12-4 to TRBJ1-5, with TRBD1 identical over 8 bases. The V gene end was trimmed by 3 bases and the J gene end by 11 bases; junction bases not matched to a gene: 3. The CDR3 sequence is 12 residues long. In nucleotides, the CDR3 is TGTGCCAGCAGTTTTACAGGGGGAACCCAGCATTTT. This codes for CASSFTGGTQHF.

V and J are TRBV6-1 and TRBJ1-1, with 7 bases aligning to TRBD1. Germline lookup yields CDR1 MNHNS and CDR2 SASEGT. The CDR3 runs to 12 residues. V shed 1 base and J 11 bases; nucleotides not matched to a gene: 4. CDR3 in amino acids: CASSEGGRGAFF. CDR3 coding DNA: TGTGCCAGCAGTGAAGGGGGCAGGGGGGCTTTCTTT.

This clonotype was detected many times. V usage is TRBV12-3 or TRBV12-4 and J usage is TRBJ2-7; 10 bases agree with TRBD2. CDR3 length equals 17 residues. V lost 3 bases to trimming and J lost 4 bases; unmatched junction nucleotides: 12. Here the CDR3 reads CASSFGGKREGGYEQYF. CDR3 sequence (DNA): TGTGCCAGCAGTTTCGGGGGAAAGCGGGAGGGCGGATACGAGCAGTACTTC.

This clonotype was picked up many times. V gene TRBV4-1 combines with J gene TRBJ1-1, with 7 nucleotides matching TRBD1. The CDR3 contains 16 residues. J gave up 0 bases and V 0 bases, and 4 bases lay outside the gene matches. Germline V gives CDR1 MGHRA, CDR2 YSYEKL. The CDR3 DNA reads TGCGCCAGCAGCCAAGATACAGGGACAGTGAACACTGAAGCTTTCTTT. This translates into CASSQDTGTVNTEAFF.

The chain has TRBV7-2 and TRBJ2-2; TRBD2 might be the D (7 bases). This CDR3 is built from 15 residues. Trimming took off 1 base at V and 7 bases at J, with 13 bases between the two ends. Germline values: CDR1 SGHTA, CDR2 FQGNSA. Here the CDR3 DNA reads TGTGCCAGCAGCTTAGTCGCGGGGGCCGGCGGGGAGCTGTTTTTT. This translates into CASSLVAGAGGELFF.

This clonotype was counted at least ten times. V is TRBV27 and J is TRBJ2-7; a weak D match, TRBD2 (6 bases). The germline gives CDR1 MNHEY, CDR2 SMNVEV (reference sequence). There are 13 residues in the CDR3. The germline V and J ends were trimmed by 10 bases and 2 bases, with 15 bases remaining between them. The CDR3 DNA reads as TGTGCCACCCAGCGGCGGGGTACCTACGAGCAGTACTTC. Its translation is CATQRRGTYEQYF.

This clonotype was detected ten times or more. The chain carries TRBV6-5 and TRBJ2-5; 8 nucleotides match TRBD1. J lost 5 bases, V lost 0 bases, and 11 bases had no gene match. The CDR3 is 17 residues long. The germline V gene encodes CDR1 MNHEY and CDR2 SVGAGI. The CDR3 protein is CASSYSGRQGTRETQYF. DNA of the CDR3: TGTGCCAGCAGTTACTCGGGGCGACAGGGGACTCGGGAGACCCAGTACTTC.

This chain joins TRBV6-1 and TRBJ1-2; tentative D call: TRBD1 (6 bases). Germline CDR1 and CDR2: MNHNS and SASEGT. The CDR3 is 17 residues long. Trimming pared 11 bases from V and 0 bases from J, leaving 25 bases between. CDR3 nucleotides: TGTGCCGGCCGCGAACAGGGAGGAGGGGGGACTAACTATGGCTACACCTTC. As protein: CAGREQGGGGTNYGYTF.

The sample holds a few counts of this clonotype. The V call is TRBV10-1, the J call TRBJ2-7; D gene unclear. The CDR3 contains 15 residues. V lost 3 bases and J lost 5, with 17 bases in between. CDR1 is WNHNN, CDR2 SYGVQD, per germline (reference sequence). CDR3 nucleotide sequence: TGCGCCAGCAGTGATTCAATAACTGCTGTCAACGAGCAGTACTTC. Encoded protein: CASSDSITAVNEQYF.

This chain joins TRBV30 and TRBJ1-4; no clear D gene. Germline V gene lookup returns CDR1 GTSNPN and CDR2 SVGIG (reference sequence). The V gene lost 0 bases and the J gene lost 8 bases, with 13 bases spanning the gap. The CDR3 runs 14 residues. The CDR3 here is CAWSVGPAWEKLFF. The DNA of the CDR3 is TGTGCCTGGAGTGTAGGTCCGGCGTGGGAAAAACTGTTTTTT.

The chain uses TRBV5-1 and TRBJ2-7; 8 nucleotides match TRBD2. The J segment lost 6 bases and the V segment lost 3 bases, leaving 11 bases of the junction unmatched. This CDR3 region has 15 residues. Germline CDR1 reads SGHRS; CDR2 reads YFSETQ. The DNA of the CDR3 is TGCGCCAGCAGCTCCACCGGGACTAGTGAAGGCGAGCAGTACTTC. It yields the protein CASSSTGTSEGEQYF.

V is TRBV28 and J is TRBJ2-7, with 15 bases matching TRBD2. This CDR3 has 17 residues. Trimming took 9 bases from V and 4 from J; bases not matched to a gene: 13. Germline-derived CDR1 and CDR2 are MDHEN and SYDVKM. CDR3 region: CARRPGLAGGLRYEQYF. Here the CDR3 DNA reads TGTGCCAGACGACCGGGACTAGCGGGGGGCCTCCGATACGAGCAGTACTTC.

This clonotype was recorded once. The chain employs TRBV7-9 and TRBJ1-1, with TRBD1 matching over 7 bases. V was pared by 5 bases and J by 4 bases, with 7 bases of the junction left unmatched. This CDR3 is 14 amino acids long. CDR1 and CDR2 from the germline V gene are SEHNR and FQNEAQ (reference sequence). CDR3 coding DNA: TGTGCCAGCAGCGGAGGACAGGTCATCACTGAAGCTTTCTTT. It translates to CASSGGQVITEAFF.

This clonotype was seen many times. The chain has TRBV11-2 and TRBJ2-5; D is unclear. The CDR3 is 18 residues long. CDR1 and CDR2 from the germline V gene are SGHAT and FQNNGV. Trimming left V 0 bases short and J 2 bases short, with 19 bases between. CDR3 amino acids: CASSLEVLSSSIQETQYF. The CDR3 DNA reads as TGTGCCAGCAGCTTAGAGGTGCTGAGCTCCTCTATTCAAGAGACCCAGTACTTC.

This clonotype was counted ten times or more. The chain's CDR3 is CASRRTSGRADTQYF. CDR3 DNA sequence: TGTGCCAGCAGACGGACTAGCGGGAGGGCAGATACGCAGTATTTT. V gene TRBV2 combines with J gene TRBJ2-3, with 15 bases that match TRBD2. With V trimmed by 6 bases and J by 4 bases, 2 bases remained unmatched. Germline CDR1 and CDR2: SNHLY and FYNNEI. The CDR3 totals 15 residues.

This clonotype has a count of ten or more. The DNA of the CDR3 is TGTGCCAGCAGCCCGCCGGGGACCTACGAGCAGTACTTC. Translation: CASSPPGTYEQYF. The genes are TRBV25-1 and TRBJ2-7; TRBD2 might be the D (5 bases). Trimming cost V 6 bases and J 2 bases, with 11 bases left between them. CDR3 length equals 13 residues. Germline lookup yields CDR1 MGHDK and CDR2 SYGVNS.